Following are 27 T cell receptor beta chains from one sample sequenced in a study of blood T cell repertoires in COVID-19. The data were produced by immunoSEQ multiplex PCR, yet TCRdb's version contains in-frame clones alone and is incomplete. The table has some 460,000 clones, roughly nine tenths seen once. The sample consisted of PBMCs or T cells enriched from blood (not recorded which). These receptors were obtained from a young woman with acute COVID-19.

This clone has only a few counts. CDR3 nucleotide sequence: TGTGCCAGCAGTGTGACGGCTAGCGGGGTCTCCGAGCAGTACTTC. Its translation: CASSVTASGVSEQYF. This chain links TRBV2 with TRBJ2-7; 9 bases fit TRBD2. CDR3 length: 15 residues. CDR1 SNHLY and CDR2 FYNNEI come from the germline V gene. The V and J ends lost 4 bases and 6 bases, in that order; junction bases with no gene match: 10.

This chain links TRBV3-1 (or the pseudogene TRBV3-2) with TRBJ2-1, with D unclear. The CDR3 loop spans 10 amino acids. The germline V gene encodes CDR1 LGHDT and CDR2 YNNKEL (reference sequence). The CDR3 sequence: CGHQDNEQFF. The CDR3 nucleotides are TGTGGCCACCAGGACAATGAGCAGTTCTTC.

This clone was seen just once. The chain couples TRBV7-9 to TRBJ2-2; TRBD1 might be the D (5 bases). Germline V gene lookup returns CDR1 SEHNR and CDR2 FQNEAQ (reference sequence). The V gene lost 5 bases and the J gene lost 4 bases, with 14 bases spanning the gap. The CDR3 is 15 residues long. The CDR3 protein is CASSPQGVGTGELFF. The CDR3 DNA follows: TGTGCCAGCAGCCCACAAGGGGTTGGCACCGGGGAGCTGTTTTTT.

The chain combines TRBV5-1 with TRBJ2-7; 7 bases line up with TRBD1. CDR1 is SGHRS, CDR2 YFSETQ, per germline. CDR3 length: 14 amino acids. Trimming removed 1 base from V and 7 bases from J; junction bases left unmatched: 8. CDR3 sequence: CASSLKQGILEQYF. The CDR3 DNA reads as TGCGCCAGCAGCTTGAAACAGGGGATACTGGAGCAGTACTTC.

This clone appeared once. The rearrangement links TRBV30 to TRBJ1-6; weak D call: TRBD1 (6 bases). This CDR3 has 15 residues. Germline V CDR1 and CDR2: GTSNPN, SVGIG (reference sequence). V lost 1 base and J lost 5, with 12 bases in between. This CDR3 is CAWSEATGNNSPLHF. As DNA, the CDR3 is TGTGCCTGGAGTGAGGCTACAGGGAATAATTCACCCCTCCACTTT.

The V and J genes are TRBV6-1 and TRBJ1-5, with D possibly matching TRBD1 (6 bases). The germline CDR1 and CDR2 sequences are MNHNS and SASEGT. The CDR3 length is 16 residues. The V and J ends lost 4 bases and 7 bases respectively, with 20 bases between them. The CDR3 loop is CASSANLQGSGQPQHF. The CDR3 DNA sequence: TGTGCCAGCAGTGCGAACCTACAGGGATCGGGGCAGCCCCAGCATTTT.

The V call is TRBV4-1, the J call TRBJ1-2; D gene ambiguous. The V gene lost 4 bases and the J gene lost 3 bases, with 15 bases spanning the gap. The length of the CDR3 is 15 residues. Germline CDR1 is MGHRA and CDR2 is YSYEKL. The CDR3 DNA sequence: TGCGCCAGCAGCCCACCCGACGGGGTTTACTATGGCTACACCTTC. It yields the protein CASSPPDGVYYGYTF.

The chain couples TRBV4-1 to TRBJ2-1, with D tentatively TRBD2 (5 bases). This CDR3 spans 13 amino acids. Trimming stripped 0 bases from V and 7 bases from J, with 7 bases between. The germline gives CDR1 MGHRA, CDR2 YSYEKL. This chain's CDR3 is CASSQDGVNEQFF. The CDR3 DNA reads as TGCGCCAGCAGCCAAGACGGGGTGAATGAGCAGTTCTTC.

The rearrangement joins TRBV7-9 to TRBJ1-5; 10 nucleotides agree with TRBD1. Germline V lookup: CDR1 SEHNR, CDR2 FQNEAQ (reference sequence). Trimming at V came to 0 bases and at J to 2 bases, leaving 7 bases not matched to a gene. The CDR3 totals 18 residues. The CDR3 DNA sequence: TGTGCCAGCAGCTTAGCGAAACCGGGACAGGGGCGCAATCAGCCCCAGCATTTT. Residues: CASSLAKPGQGRNQPQHF. Full variable domain (missing parts from reference TRBV7-9 and TRBJ1-5): DTGVSQNPRHKITKRGQNVTFRCDPISEHNRLYWYRQTLGQGPEFLTYFQNEAQLEKSRLLSDRFSAERPKGSFSTLEIQRTEQGDSAMYLCASSLAKPGQGRNQPQHFGDGTRLSIL.

This chain joins TRBV11-2 and TRBJ2-5; TRBD2 matches 9 bases. The V gene's germline CDR1 is SGHAT and CDR2 FQNNGV. The J segment lost 3 bases and the V segment lost 1 base, leaving 6 bases of the junction unmatched. CDR3 length: 16 amino acids. Here the CDR3 reads CASSLGISGGKETQYF. The CDR3 DNA reads TGTGCCAGCAGCTTAGGCATCAGCGGGGGGAAAGAGACCCAGTACTTC.

The genes are TRBV7-9 and TRBJ1-1; TRBD1 might be the D (5 bases). Trimming took off 3 bases at V and 4 bases at J, with 9 bases between the two ends. Germline CDR1 SEHNR, CDR2 FQNEAQ (reference sequence). This CDR3 contains 13 residues. CDR3 coding DNA: TGTGCCAGCAGCTTCTACGGGGGCACTGAAGCTTTCTTT. It yields the protein CASSFYGGTEAFF.

The gene calls are TRBV4-2 and TRBJ1-1, with 11 nucleotides matching TRBD1. From germline, CDR1 is LGHNA and CDR2 YNFKEQ. The junction had 11 bases not matched to a gene; V was cut back by 8 bases and J by 6 bases. The CDR3 runs 15 residues. DNA for the CDR3: TGTGCCAGCTCCTCTAAGGACAGGGGGCTCCCTGAAGCTTTCTTT. Its translation: CASSSKDRGLPEAFF.

V gene TRBV5-4 combines with J gene TRBJ2-2; 7 bases agree with TRBD1. V lost 2 bases to trimming and J lost 6 bases; unmatched junction nucleotides: 7. The CDR3 runs 15 residues. Germline V gene data show CDR1 as SGHNT and CDR2 as YYREEE (reference sequence). CDR3 amino acids: CASSFRQGQAGELFF. Written as DNA, the CDR3 is TGTGCCAGCAGCTTTCGACAGGGTCAGGCCGGGGAGCTGTTTTTT.

The V and J genes are TRBV5-6 and TRBJ2-7, with D maybe TRBD1 (6 bases). The CDR3 has 13 amino acids. The germline gives CDR1 SGHDT, CDR2 YYEEEE. Trimming shortened V by 2 bases and J by 5 bases, and 11 bases separated the two germline ends. CDR3 DNA: TGTGCCAGCAGCTTATCTGACAGGAACGAGCAGTACTTC. It codes for CASSLSDRNEQYF.

This clone was recorded a few times. CDR3 sequence (DNA): TGCGCCAGCAGTGATACAGCGGGGGGTAACAATGAGCAGTTCTTC. Its translation is CASSDTAGGNNEQFF. This chain joins TRBV10-1 and TRBJ2-1; 9 bases agree with TRBD2. The CDR3 totals 15 residues. The V gene end was trimmed by 3 bases and the J gene end by 5 bases; junction bases not matched to a gene: 5. Germline loops: CDR1 WNHNN, CDR2 SYGVQD (reference sequence).

The gene calls are TRBV12-5 and TRBJ1-5; the match to TRBD1 covers 8 bases. Germline V gene data show CDR1 as LGHNT and CDR2 as FRNRAP. The CDR3 spans 14 residues. Trimming cost V 6 bases and J 5 bases; bases outside gene matches: 6. CDR3 DNA sequence: TGTGCTAGTGGAACCTACAGGGGGTATCAGCCCCAGCATTTT. Its translation: CASGTYRGYQPQHF.

The rearrangement uses TRBV11-2 and TRBJ2-5; 14 bases line up with TRBD2. After removal of 5 bases from V and 1 base from J, the junction contained 3 bases not matched to a gene. This CDR3 comprises 16 residues. CDR1 and CDR2 from the germline V gene are SGHAT and FQNNGV. CDR3 nucleotide sequence: TGTGCCAGCAGCAAAGGACTAGCGGGGGGCCAAGAGACCCAGTACTTC. This translates into CASSKGLAGGQETQYF.

There are a few counts of this clone. Distinct nucleotide sequences in the sample also encode this CDR3. The chain links TRBV28 to TRBJ2-3; 7 bases line up with TRBD2. Germline assignment: CDR1 MDHEN and CDR2 SYDVKM. CDR3 length: 14 residues. Losses at the gene ends were 2 bases for V and 1 base for J; bases not matched to a gene: 0. The CDR3 sequence is CASSLAGGTDTQYF. The CDR3 region has the DNA TGTGCCAGCAGTTTAGCGGGAGGCACAGATACGCAGTATTTT.

This clone has a handful of counts. This rearrangement joins TRBV7-2 to TRBJ1-5; D gene uncertain. Germline V CDR1 and CDR2: SGHTA, FQGNSA. The CDR3 runs 16 residues. V lost 4 bases and J 2 bases, leaving 15 bases between the germline ends. The CDR3 DNA sequence: TGTGCCAGCAGCTCCAAGCCTAGGGAGGGCAATCAGCCCCAGCATTTT. Its protein is CASSSKPREGNQPQHF.

The J gene is TRBJ1-2, the V gene TRBV6-6; the D is unclear. The length of the CDR3 is 13 residues. Germline V gives CDR1 MNHNY, CDR2 SVGAGI (reference sequence). Trimming took 5 bases from V and 7 from J, leaving 14 bases between them. In nucleotides, the CDR3 is TGTGCCAGCAGTCGCCCTAGTGAAGGTGGCTACACCTTC. Encoded protein: CASSRPSEGGYTF.

The V gene is TRBV4-1, the J gene TRBJ1-1; 10 bases line up with TRBD1. The V gene's germline CDR1 is MGHRA and CDR2 YSYEKL. The CDR3 consists of 14 residues. Trimming took 1 base from V and 6 from J; bases not matched to a gene: 2. The CDR3 sequence is CASSQVGQGAEAFF. CDR3 in DNA: TGCGCCAGCAGCCAAGTCGGACAGGGGGCTGAAGCTTTCTTT.

The chain has TRBV29-1 and TRBJ1-4; the D gene is possibly TRBD1 (6 bases). Germline V CDR1 and CDR2: SQVTM, ANQGSEA. CDR3 length: 15 residues. Trimming stripped 4 bases from V and 3 bases from J, with 15 bases between. The CDR3 DNA reads TGCAGCGTTGGGTACACTACAGGGCCTAATGAAAAACTGTTTTTT. It yields the protein CSVGYTTGPNEKLFF. The whole variable domain, filled in from reference TRBV29-1 and TRBJ1-4, reads SAVISQKPSRDICQRGTSLTIQCQVDSQVTMMFWYRQQPGQSLTLIATANQGSEATYESGFVIDKFPISRPNLTFSTLTVSNMSPEDSSIYLCSVGYTTGPNEKLFFGSGTQLSVL.

This chain uses TRBV7-9 with TRBJ2-7; 7 nucleotides line up with TRBD1. With 0 bases clipped from V and 6 bases from J, the junction kept 11 bases outside the gene matches. The CDR3 sequence is 16 residues long. Germline V lookup: CDR1 SEHNR, CDR2 FQNEAQ (reference sequence). The CDR3 sequence is CASSLAPAGGWIEQYF. The CDR3 coding sequence is TGTGCCAGCAGCTTAGCCCCCGCAGGGGGTTGGATCGAGCAGTACTTC.

The chain combines TRBV5-1 with TRBJ2-1; the match to TRBD2 covers 8 bases. Germline lookup yields CDR1 SGHRS and CDR2 YFSETQ. Unmatched junction bases numbered 12, after V lost 2 bases and J lost 8 bases. The CDR3 has 16 residues. The CDR3 region has the DNA TGCGCCAGCAGCTTAATAGTCGGGGGGGCCTTGGATGAGCAGTTCTTC. The encoded protein is CASSLIVGGALDEQFF.

The chain couples TRBV7-3 to TRBJ2-1, with 13 nucleotides matching TRBD2. CDR3 length: 15 amino acids. V was pared by 4 bases and J by 10 bases, with 7 bases of the junction left unmatched. From germline, CDR1 is SGHTA and CDR2 FQGTGA. The CDR3 DNA reads TGTGCCAGCAGCTCGGGACTAGCGGGGCCCCAGGAGCAGTTCTTC. As protein: CASSSGLAGPQEQFF.

The V call is TRBV4-3, the J call TRBJ2-7; 7 bases map to TRBD1. Looked up from germline, CDR1 is LGHNA and CDR2 is YSLEER. This CDR3 comprises 16 residues. J gave up 4 bases and V 6 bases, and 15 bases lay outside the gene matches. This CDR3 is CASRHTMGQRQYEQYF. DNA for the CDR3: TGCGCCAGCAGACATACTATGGGACAGCGTCAATACGAGCAGTACTTC.

This chain connects TRBV12-3 or TRBV12-4 to TRBJ1-6; D ambiguous. Trimming removed 6 bases at V and 10 bases at J, with 10 bases between. CDR3 size: 12 residues. The DNA for the CDR3 is TGTGCCAGCAGCGGCACTAGGTCACCCCTCCACTTT. Its translation is CASSGTRSPLHF.